This paragraph reports one T cell receptor beta chain. The table came from immunoSEQ multiplex PCR; TCRdb's copy has only in-frame clones and leaves some out. The sample lists 150,000 or so clones, 89% seen once, with approximately 9.2% in the top ten. These data are taken from a study of cytomegalovirus exposure and HLA in healthy donors. Germline values: CDR1 LNHDA, CDR2 SQIVND (reference sequence). Germline trimming cut 0 bases from V and 3 bases from J; bases unmatched to any gene: 4. The CDR3 totals 15 residues. The receptor comes from a young woman in good health and CMV-seropositive. Material: PBMCs. The chain recombines TRBV19 with TRBJ2-7, with 8 bases that match TRBD2. CDR3 nucleotide sequence: TGTGCCAGTAGTATAGACGGGGGGGACTTCTACGAGCAGTACTTC. This codes for CASSIDGGDFYEQYF.